Listed here are 29 T cell receptor beta chains from one sample, sequenced in a study of T cells expressing NK-cell markers. TCRdb re-called the 5' RACE reads and shows each CDR3 protein once, DNA omitted. With over 100,000 distinct CDR3 sequences in the sample, the ten largest clones hold approximately 17%. The material sequenced was blood T cells: a sorted CD56 or NKG2C T cell subset, CD4+ or CD8+ T cells, or bulk PBMC T cells (not recorded which). The receptors stem from a woman between 18 and 70 years old in good health.

The chain combines TRBV7-9 with TRBJ2-1. Germline values: CDR1 SEHNR, CDR2 FQNEAQ (reference sequence). CDR3 size: 15 residues. The CDR3 loop is CASTHTASSYNEQFF.

The chain combines TRBV11-2 with TRBJ2-3; TCRdb calls TRBD2, which cannot be checked without DNA. In germline, CDR1 is SGHAT, CDR2 FQNNGV. The CDR3 length is 18 residues. This CDR3 is CASSLVLSGLAEGGTQYF.

The genes are TRBV5-5 and TRBJ2-5. Germline-derived CDR1 and CDR2 are SGHKS and YYEKEE (reference sequence). The CDR3 totals 14 residues. The CDR3 loop reads CASSSARDQETQYF.

The rearrangement links TRBV7-2 to TRBJ2-7; the D call from TCRdb, TRBD2, cannot be confirmed without DNA. This CDR3 has 14 amino acids. Per germline, CDR1 SGHTA and CDR2 FQGNSA. This chain's CDR3 is CASRGLAGAYEQYF.

The CDR3 loop is CASRTGATGELFF. V and J are TRBV6-1 and TRBJ2-2; TCRdb's D call, TRBD1, is unchecked because there is no DNA. This CDR3 has 13 amino acids. Germline assignment: CDR1 MNHNS and CDR2 SASEGT.

This chain links TRBV5-6 with TRBJ2-1; TCRdb proposes TRBD1, but this gene call is untestable without DNA. CDR3 length equals 13 residues. Germline V gene data show CDR1 as SGHDT and CDR2 as YYEEEE. The CDR3 loop reads CASSPVTGYEQFF.

This chain's CDR3 is CASSLRGGTEAFF. This sequence joins TRBV5-8 and TRBJ1-1. The CDR3 runs to 13 residues. Germline V gene sequence: CDR1 SGHTS, CDR2 YDEGEE.

The rearrangement joins TRBV7-2 to TRBJ2-7; TCRdb's D call, TRBD1, is unchecked because there is no DNA. Germline loops: CDR1 SGHTA, CDR2 FQGNSA. The CDR3 is 15 amino acids. This CDR3 reads CASSLAPLDPYEQYF. The entire variable domain, with the rest obtained from reference TRBV7-2 and TRBJ2-7, is as follows: GAGVSQSPSNKVTEKGKDVELRCDPISGHTALYWYRQSLGQGLEFLIYFQGNSAPDKSGLPSDRFSAERTGGSVSTLTIQRTQQEDSAVYLCASSLAPLDPYEQYFGPGTRLTVT.

Here the CDR3 reads CASSQEPSGSYNEQFF. This chain links TRBV4-3 with TRBJ2-1; the D call of TRBD2 rests on TCRdb alone, since no DNA is present to check it. This CDR3 comprises 16 residues. Germline V gives CDR1 LGHNA, CDR2 YSLEER.

The V call is TRBV11-3, the J call TRBJ2-3. The V gene's germline CDR1 is SGHNT and CDR2 YENEEA. The CDR3 is made up of 14 amino acids. The CDR3 sequence: CASSLAYQTDTQYF.

The chain uses TRBV12-3 or TRBV12-4 and TRBJ2-1. The CDR3 runs to 11 residues. The CDR3 protein is CASKEGYEQFF.

V is TRBV29-1 and J is TRBJ2-2; the TCRdb call, TRBD1, lacks DNA for checking. Germline V gives CDR1 SQVTM, CDR2 ANQGSEA. The CDR3 is 13 residues long. CDR3 sequence: CSAGARYTGELFF.

This chain links TRBV12-3 or TRBV12-4 with TRBJ1-3; TCRdb's D gene call, TRBD1, goes unchecked for lack of DNA. The CDR3 consists of 17 residues. Here the CDR3 reads CASLGTGTALSGNTIYF.

V gene TRBV10-3 combines with J gene TRBJ2-3; absent DNA, TCRdb's TRBD2 call cannot be checked. Germline CDR1 is ENHRY and CDR2 is SYGVKD. The CDR3 extends over 17 amino acids. The CDR3 spells CAIREGSGTLGADTQYF.

The J gene is TRBJ2-2, the V gene TRBV7-9; the TCRdb D gene call, TRBD2, has no DNA to confirm it. This CDR3 is built from 16 residues. Germline values: CDR1 SEHNR, CDR2 FQNEAQ (reference sequence). The CDR3 here is CASTPAPIPNTGELFF.

The rearrangement joins TRBV7-9 to TRBJ1-3. The CDR3 contains 14 residues. In germline, CDR1 is SEHNR, CDR2 FQNEAQ (reference sequence). This chain's CDR3 is CASSLVTIGNTIYF.

This sequence joins TRBV12-3 or TRBV12-4 and TRBJ1-2; TCRdb gives TRBD1 as the D gene, but with no DNA this cannot be confirmed. The CDR3 has 13 amino acids. The CDR3 sequence is CASNTGGPYGYTF.

The chain combines TRBV5-1 with TRBJ1-1. The V gene's germline CDR1 is SGHRS and CDR2 YFSETQ. This CDR3 contains 14 residues. CDR3 sequence: CASSPRAPNTEAFF.

V is TRBV5-6 and J is TRBJ1-2. From germline, CDR1 is SGHDT and CDR2 YYEEEE. The length of the CDR3 is 14 residues. The CDR3 sequence: CASSFGQGAAGYTF.

V usage is TRBV7-9 and J usage is TRBJ2-7; TCRdb proposes TRBD1, but this gene call is untestable without DNA. CDR1 is SEHNR and CDR2 is FQNEAQ in the germline V gene (reference sequence). The CDR3 loop spans 14 amino acids. The CDR3 is CASSLAGGSYEQYF.

This chain joins TRBV20-1 and TRBJ1-2; TCRdb names TRBD1, which stays unverified in the absence of DNA. Germline V gene data show CDR1 as DFQATT and CDR2 as SNEGSKA (reference sequence). The CDR3 totals 13 residues. CDR3 sequence: CSARPGGPYGYTF.

The genes are TRBV19 and TRBJ2-7; TCRdb outputs TRBD1, but without DNA this stays unchecked. There are 15 residues in the CDR3. The germline V gene encodes CDR1 LNHDA and CDR2 SQIVND (reference sequence). CDR3 sequence reads: CASSIGDSDSYEQYF.

The chain carries TRBV28 and TRBJ2-7; with no DNA, the TCRdb D assignment of TRBD1 cannot be verified. The length of the CDR3 is 14 residues. The germline gives CDR1 MDHEN, CDR2 SYDVKM. CDR3 sequence reads: CASGGTGGMYEQYF. The whole variable domain, filled in from reference TRBV28 and TRBJ2-7, reads DVKVTQSSRYLVKRTGEKVFLECVQDMDHENMFWYRQDPGLGLRLIYFSYDVKMKEKGDIPEGYSVSREKKERFSLILESASTNQTSMYLCASGGTGGMYEQYFGPGTRLTVT.

The chain uses TRBV11-3 and TRBJ2-1; without DNA, the TCRdb call of TRBD2 cannot be checked. The germline gives CDR1 SGHNT, CDR2 YENEEA. The CDR3 has 15 residues. CDR3 protein: CASSPGVARYNEQFF.

This chain connects TRBV4-3 to TRBJ2-3. The CDR3 totals 16 residues. Germline V gene lookup returns CDR1 LGHNA and CDR2 YSLEER. The CDR3 loop reads CASSQESWAGADTQYF.

The chain is built from TRBV12-3 or TRBV12-4 and TRBJ2-3; TCRdb proposes TRBD2, but this gene call is untestable without DNA. CDR3 length: 18 amino acids. The CDR3 here is CASSSSSGRAPNTYTQYF.

The chain combines TRBV12-3 or TRBV12-4 with TRBJ2-1. This CDR3 comprises 14 residues. This chain's CDR3 is CASSLRGEGNEQFF.

The rearrangement joins TRBV15 to TRBJ2-5; TCRdb gives TRBD1 as the D gene, but with no DNA this cannot be confirmed. Germline V gives CDR1 LNHNV, CDR2 YYDKDF (reference sequence). The CDR3 has 12 amino acids. CDR3 region: CATSRDGALKYF.

The J gene is TRBJ2-2, the V gene TRBV5-4; the D gene TCRdb calls, TRBD1, cannot be checked with no DNA. The germline V gene encodes CDR1 SGHNT and CDR2 YYREEE (reference sequence). The CDR3 sequence is 16 residues long. The CDR3 reads CASTPWTGTNTGELFF.